This T cell receptor beta chain was sequenced for a study of molecular identifiers for immune sequencing clone quantification. TCRdb re-called the PCR reads with MiXCR, one entry per CDR3 protein. Here the sample spans around 460,000 distinct CDR3 sequences, around 23% being singletons. Germline V gene data show CDR1 as MGHRA and CDR2 as YSYEKL. The CDR3 length is 15 residues. Unmatched junction bases numbered 3, after V lost 0 bases and J lost 6 bases. This clonotype has ten or more counts. This chain connects TRBV4-1 to TRBJ2-4; 9 bases agree with TRBD1. The sample consisted of naive CD8+ T cells from blood, with Jurkat cell RNA spiked in. Documented subset: FACS-sorted CD8+CD4-CCR7+CD45RA+ naive T cells. The receptor's source is a human donor in good health. Some libraries in this study had Jurkat cell RNA spiked in. CDR3 sequence (DNA): TGCGCCAGCAGCCAAGACAGACAGGGGGGAAACATTCAGTACTTC. The encoded protein is CASSQDRQGGNIQYF.